This TCR beta chain was identified during a study of blood T cell repertoires in COVID-19. Study as a whole: Sources were T cells, B-cell-depleted T cells, or PBMCs; the material itself was cDNA or gDNA.

As processed by the authors: Reference gene primer amplification in the assay estimated nucleated cell counts. Profiling relied on immunoSEQ multiplex PCR, and the TCRdb table lists in-frame clones only, not all of them. The V and J calls and clone size come from that table; D and trimming were worked out from the DNA. The data hold under 50,000 clones, with roughly 84% observed a single time. The length of the CDR3 is 13 residues. V dropped 4 bases and J dropped 4; count of bases not matched to a gene: 5. Germline V gene sequence: CDR1 SGDLS, CDR2 YYNGEE. The V call is TRBV9, the J call TRBJ2-7, with 7 nucleotides matching TRBD1. The sequence was obtained from a man in his forties or fifties with active COVID-19. The specimen sequenced was peripheral blood. In DNA, the CDR3 is TGTGCCAGCAGCTCCGGGGACAGTTACGAGCAGTACTTC. Residues: CASSSGDSYEQYF.